This is a list of T cell receptor beta chains from one sample in a study of cytomegalovirus exposure and HLA in healthy donors. Sequenced by immunoSEQ multiplex PCR; TCRdb stores in-frame clones only, minus some. The sample holds 120,000 or so clones, about two thirds seen once. The sample consisted of PBMCs. These receptors were obtained from a man younger than 45 in good health and CMV-seronegative. Both conserved end residues are part of each CDR3. A clone size is listed for some rows: how often the clone was seen (once, few, many), or a class if it is expanded.

CAWTGQTPTNTEAFF	NA	TRBJ1-1	TRBV30
CASSTMGQQETQYF	NA	TRBJ2-5	TRBV9
CASSTLAGAFGYETQYF	NA	TRBJ2-5	TRBV7-2
CASSRWDINQPQHF	NA	TRBJ1-5	TRBV6-1
CASSRGQNNEQFF	once	TRBJ2-1	TRBV7-9
CASSFTGGYTEAFF	few	TRBJ1-1	TRBV19
CASSLRLPGDSYNEQFF	NA	TRBJ2-1	TRBV11-2
CASSYSAAANQPQHF	NA	TRBJ1-5	TRBV6-5
CASHLDRGEQPQHF	NA	TRBJ1-5	TRBV2
CAGRVGNEQFF	NA	TRBJ2-1	TRBV2
CASRDRGRVEKLFF	NA	TRBJ1-4	TRBV28
CASSQAGSSYNEQFF	NA	TRBJ2-1	TRBV4-3
CASSPTVVGGNEQFF	NA	TRBJ2-1	TRBV18
CASSYGTGGGQPQHF	NA	TRBJ1-5	TRBV6-5
CSEITQGQGAHTQYF	NA	TRBJ2-3	TRBV29-1
CASSLRDRGSYGYTF	NA	TRBJ1-2	TRBV27
CASSWGGPNTGELFF	NA	TRBJ2-2	TRBV5-6
CASSFFGRRDQPQHF	NA	TRBJ1-5	TRBV7-8
CASSQVLLAGGADEQFF	few	TRBJ2-1	TRBV4-3
CASSSDRGLFYEQYF	NA	TRBJ2-7	TRBV6-5
CASSLSGRGAPQHF	NA	TRBJ1-5	TRBV28
CASSLLRQGNQPQHF	NA	TRBJ1-5	TRBV16
CASSLLTGGPAYEQYF	NA	TRBJ2-7	TRBV7-6
CASSLGAYNEQFF	NA	TRBJ2-1	TRBV5-1
CASSTHRGNHEKLFF	NA	TRBJ1-4	TRBV19
CASRQSRALPEQYF	few	TRBJ2-7	TRBV28
CASSQVNSGGARAYQFF	NA	TRBJ2-1	TRBV4-1
CASSLTGSSYEQYF	NA	TRBJ2-7	TRBV5-1
CASSPRGHITYEQYF	NA	NA	TRBV7-6
CASSPRGGHNEQFF	NA	TRBJ2-1	TRBV7-3
CSSSWDREAFF	once	TRBJ1-1	TRBV7-9
CAIGGGNRGRDTQYF	NA	TRBJ2-3	TRBV6-6
CAWSVGGWLFSQKNTGELFF	few	TRBJ2-2	TRBV30
CASSNGQGRQFF	NA	TRBJ2-1	TRBV2